The 27 T cell receptor beta chains listed next were all sequenced from one sample in a study of identical twins. Each CDR3 protein gets one entry after TCRdb re-called the 5' RACE reads with MiXCR. The data contain more than 250,000 distinct CDR3 sequences, under 9% of them seen just once; the ten biggest clones take up approximately 2.1%. These data also featured in a second study, about yellow fever vaccine responses in identical twins.

The sample consisted of memory (CD45RO+) T cells sorted from blood. These receptors were taken from a woman between 18 and 29 years old in good health.

This clonotype was detected ten times or more. J is TRBJ2-2 and V is TRBV5-1; TRBD2 might be the D (5 bases). Germline V CDR1 and CDR2: SGHRS, YFSETQ. The CDR3 extends over 16 amino acids. V gave up 2 bases and J gave up 4 bases, with 15 bases separating them. The CDR3 reads CASSLWTQRGTGELFF. CDR3 DNA sequence: TGCGCCAGCAGCTTATGGACTCAACGGGGCACCGGGGAGCTGTTTTTT.

In this sample, this clonotype turned up many times. The V call is TRBV29-1, the J call TRBJ2-2; D not resolved. This CDR3 region has 14 residues. V was trimmed by 3 bases and J by 1 base, leaving 9 bases between them. In germline, CDR1 is SQVTM, CDR2 ANQGSEA. CDR3 bases: TGCAGCGTTGACCGAGGCGGGAACACCGGGGAGCTGTTTTTT. It yields the protein CSVDRGGNTGELFF.

This clonotype was observed many times. The chain links TRBV6-5 to TRBJ2-2; D uncertain. The germline CDR1 and CDR2 sequences are MNHEY and SVGAGI. V was trimmed by 4 bases and J by 1 base, leaving 10 bases between them. The CDR3 sequence is 15 residues long. CDR3: CASSFRTENTGELFF. CDR3 nucleotides: TGTGCCAGCAGTTTCCGGACGGAGAACACCGGGGAGCTGTTTTTT.

The table lists this clonotype with many counts. The J gene is TRBJ1-6, the V gene TRBV4-1, with a possible D match to TRBD1 (6 bases). CDR3 length: 16 amino acids. Germline CDR1 MGHRA, CDR2 YSYEKL. Trimming took 0 bases from V and 7 from J, leaving 13 bases between them. In DNA form, the CDR3 reads TGCGCCAGCAGCCAAGATTCCAGGGGTGGGAATTCACCCCTCCACTTT. It codes for CASSQDSRGGNSPLHF.

In its sample, this clonotype was seen a few times. V gene TRBV3-1 combines with J gene TRBJ2-3; D may be TRBD1 (7 bases). V lost 3 bases and J 0 bases, leaving 13 bases between the germline ends. The CDR3 is 16 residues long. Per germline, CDR1 LGHDT and CDR2 YNNKEL (reference sequence). CDR3 residues: CASSHPGGYSTDTQYF. CDR3 DNA: TGTGCCAGCAGCCATCCAGGGGGGTATAGCACAGATACGCAGTATTTT.

The sample holds many counts of this clonotype. V and J are TRBV10-3 and TRBJ2-2; the D gene is possibly TRBD1 (5 bases). The CDR3 has 17 amino acids. V gave up 6 bases and J gave up 1 base, with 18 bases separating them. Germline assignment: CDR1 ENHRY and CDR2 SYGVKD. In DNA, the CDR3 is TGTGCCATCAGCAATTCGTTGCTCCAGGGGAACACCGGGGAGCTGTTTTTT. Amino acids: CAISNSLLQGNTGELFF.

This clonotype was observed a handful of times. The chain recombines TRBV4-1 with TRBJ2-5, with 8 positions matching TRBD2. With 4 bases clipped from V and 5 bases from J, the junction kept 15 bases outside the gene matches. The germline V gene encodes CDR1 MGHRA and CDR2 YSYEKL. The CDR3 covers 17 residues. CDR3 bases: TGCGCCAGCAGCCCCTCGGGGGGGCCAGGAAAAATGGAGACCCAGTACTTC. Its protein is CASSPSGGPGKMETQYF.

The chain is built from TRBV20-1 and TRBJ2-7; D is undetermined. CDR1 DFQATT and CDR2 SNEGSKA come from the germline V gene (reference sequence). This CDR3 is 12 amino acids long. V was trimmed by 7 bases and J by 6 bases, leaving 16 bases between them. CDR3 in amino acids: CSVPTDLAEQYF. The CDR3 region has the DNA TGCAGTGTCCCGACCGACCTTGCCGAGCAGTACTTC.

This clonotype has a handful of counts. The chain uses TRBV12-3 or TRBV12-4 and TRBJ2-7; the D gene is possibly TRBD1 (5 bases). V gave up 3 bases and J gave up 4 bases, with 19 bases separating them. The CDR3 covers 16 residues. CDR3 protein: CASSFRTPSTTYEQYV. Here the CDR3 DNA reads TGTGCCAGCAGTTTTCGGACACCGTCTACCACTTACGAGCAGTACGTC.

V is TRBV6-1 and J is TRBJ2-7; D unclear. The V end was cut by 6 bases, the J end by 2 bases, with 11 bases between. Germline assignment: CDR1 MNHNS and CDR2 SASEGT. The CDR3 loop spans 13 amino acids. CDR3 coding DNA: TGTGCCAGCAGGAAGGGTTTCCCCTACGAGCAGTACTTC. Translated: CASRKGFPYEQYF.

The rearrangement uses TRBV6-2 or TRBV6-3 and TRBJ2-3, with a possible D match to TRBD2 (6 bases). Trimming removed 6 bases from V and 2 bases from J, with 15 bases in between. This CDR3 comprises 15 residues. Germline CDR1 and CDR2: MNHEY and SVGEGT. CDR3 in DNA: TGTGCCAGCAGGATTAGCGGCCTAATCACAGATACGCAGTATTTT. This translates into CASRISGLITDTQYF.

The chain has TRBV10-1 and TRBJ2-1, with 9 bases that match TRBD2. Germline V CDR1 and CDR2: WNHNN, SYGVQD (reference sequence). This CDR3 is 13 amino acids long. Trimming removed 8 bases from V and 6 bases from J; junction bases left unmatched: 5. CDR3 coding DNA: TGCGCCAGCGCGGCGGGGGGGGTCAATGAGCAGTTCTTC. It is translated as CASAAGGVNEQFF.

This chain joins TRBV6-1 and TRBJ2-1, with D unresolved. The V end lost 3 bases, the J end lost 1 base, and 10 bases lay between the germline ends. The CDR3 has 15 amino acids. The germline CDR1 and CDR2 sequences are MNHNS and SASEGT. CDR3 amino acids: CASSEGLYSYNEQFF. In nucleotides, the CDR3 is TGTGCCAGCAGTGAGGGCCTATATTCCTACAATGAGCAGTTCTTC.

This clonotype was seen at least ten times. The genes are TRBV5-5 and TRBJ2-7; D unresolved. Trimming took 3 bases from V and 6 from J, leaving 10 bases between them. This CDR3 has 12 amino acids. Germline CDR1 reads SGHKS; CDR2 reads YYEKEE (reference sequence). Here the CDR3 DNA reads TGTGCCAGCAGCTCGTTGGGGTCCGAGCAGTACGTC. This gives the protein CASSSLGSEQYV.

This rearrangement joins TRBV2 to TRBJ1-1; perhaps TRBD1 as D (6 bases). CDR3 length equals 14 residues. V shed 8 bases and J shed 4 bases, with 17 bases lying between them. The germline CDR1 and CDR2 sequences are SNHLY and FYNNEI. Here the CDR3 DNA reads TGTGCCAGCCAAGGTACAGGGATCGGCACTGAAGCTTTCTTT. Translating gives CASQGTGIGTEAFF.

At least ten counts were recorded for this clonotype. The chain is built from TRBV5-1 and TRBJ2-1; D tentatively reads TRBD1 or TRBD2 (6 bases each). The CDR3 contains 14 residues. CDR1 is SGHRS, CDR2 YFSETQ, per germline. Trimming stripped 9 bases from V and 9 bases from J, with 22 bases between. CDR3 sequence (DNA): TGCGCCACGGGGGCCCTAGGGCCCCTGTCTGAGCAGTTCTTC. It encodes CATGALGPLSEQFF.

This clonotype was seen ten or more times. The chain combines TRBV11-1 with TRBJ2-3; 11 nucleotides align to TRBD2. With 2 bases clipped from V and 0 bases from J, the junction kept 7 bases outside the gene matches. Germline CDR1 is SGHAT and CDR2 is FQDESV (reference sequence). There are 18 residues in the CDR3. The CDR3 DNA reads as TGTGCCAGCAGCTTACTTCAGGGACTAGCGGCCAGCACAGATACGCAGTATTTT. Protein sequence: CASSLLQGLAASTDTQYF.

This clonotype was recorded many times. The chain links TRBV5-1 to TRBJ2-7, with 7 positions matching TRBD2. This CDR3 is 14 amino acids long. CDR1 is SGHRS and CDR2 is YFSETQ in the germline V gene. The V gene end was trimmed by 5 bases and the J gene end by 3 bases; junction bases not matched to a gene: 8. The CDR3 DNA follows: TGCGCCAGCAGGTCCGGGACGGGGGGCTACGAGCAGTACTTC. The encoded protein is CASRSGTGGYEQYF.

This clonotype showed up many times. V is TRBV6-4 and J is TRBJ2-2; 11 bases are shared with TRBD2. CDR1 is MRHNA, CDR2 SNTAGT, per germline. V lost 8 bases and J lost 7; bases outside the gene matches: 9. This CDR3 is 15 amino acids long. This CDR3 reads CASGKGLAGFGELFF. The DNA of the CDR3 is TGTGCCAGCGGGAAAGGACTAGCGGGCTTCGGGGAGCTGTTTTTT.

This clonotype has a handful of counts. The J gene is TRBJ2-2, the V gene TRBV29-1, with 9 positions matching TRBD1. J lost 6 bases, V lost 5 bases, and 10 bases had no gene match. Germline V gene sequence: CDR1 SQVTM, CDR2 ANQGSEA. The CDR3 length is 15 residues. CDR3 in DNA: TGCAGCGTTACGGGCCGACAGGGGGATTCCGGGGAGCTGTTTTTT. Protein product: CSVTGRQGDSGELFF.

J is TRBJ2-3 and V is TRBV10-1, with D perhaps TRBD2 (5 bases). The CDR3 runs 15 residues. Germline lookup yields CDR1 WNHNN and CDR2 SYGVQD (reference sequence). V lost 2 bases and J lost 4, with 13 bases in between. CDR3 nucleotide sequence: TGCGCCAGCAGTGAGAGGAGGACTGAGGCAGATACGCAGTATTTT. Protein product: CASSERRTEADTQYF.

The sample holds a few counts of this clonotype. The CDR3: CASSLGGGRTDTQYF. CDR3 nucleotides: TGTGCCAGCAGCCTCGGTGGGGGGAGAACAGATACGCAGTATTTT. This chain connects TRBV7-7 to TRBJ2-3; D might be TRBD2 (6 bases). The CDR3 totals 15 residues. With 5 bases removed from V and 3 bases from J, the gap between germline ends came to 15 bases. From germline, CDR1 is SSHAT and CDR2 FNYEAQ (reference sequence).

The rearrangement links TRBV13 to TRBJ1-1, with 7 bases that match TRBD1. J lost 7 bases, V lost 5 bases, and 7 bases had no gene match. Germline CDR1 and CDR2: PRHDT and FYEKMQ (reference sequence). This CDR3 has 13 residues. CDR3 residues: CASSPRGSGEAFF. CDR3 DNA sequence: TGTGCCAGCAGCCCCAGGGGGAGCGGTGAAGCTTTCTTT.

This clonotype appeared many times. V and J are TRBV7-2 and TRBJ1-5, with TRBD1 matching 11 bases. Germline V lookup: CDR1 SGHTA, CDR2 FQGNSA. V lost 5 bases and J lost 6; bases outside the gene matches: 12. CDR3 length: 17 residues. CDR3: CASSPHSTGTGGQPQHF. The CDR3 coding sequence is TGTGCCAGCAGCCCGCACTCAACCGGGACAGGGGGTCAGCCCCAGCATTTT. Combining the CDR3 with reference TRBV7-2 and TRBJ1-5 gives the whole variable domain GAGVSQSPSNKVTEKGKDVELRCDPISGHTALYWYRQSLGQGLEFLIYFQGNSAPDKSGLPSDRFSAERTGGSVSTLTIQRTQQEDSAVYLCASSPHSTGTGGQPQHFGDGTRLSIL.

This clonotype was recorded a few times. The chain uses TRBV27 and TRBJ2-5, with 9 bases identical to TRBD1. The length of the CDR3 is 14 residues. V shed 3 bases, J shed 4 bases, and the junction held 3 bases outside the gene matches. Germline V CDR1 and CDR2: MNHEY, SMNVEV (reference sequence). The CDR3 loop reads CASSFSTGGETQYF. The CDR3 coding sequence is TGTGCCAGCAGTTTCTCGACAGGGGGAGAGACCCAGTACTTC.

The genes are TRBV4-1 and TRBJ2-2, with 9 bases matching TRBD2. The CDR3 consists of 16 residues. Germline V gene sequence: CDR1 MGHRA, CDR2 YSYEKL. With V trimmed by 4 bases and J by 0 bases, 3 bases remained unmatched. This chain's CDR3 is CASSRLAEANTGELFF. The CDR3 bases are TGCGCCAGCAGCCGACTAGCGGAAGCGAACACCGGGGAGCTGTTTTTT.

This clonotype was detected a few times. This chain connects TRBV20-1 to TRBJ1-1, with D possibly being TRBD1 (6 bases). The CDR3 runs 15 residues. Trimming took 0 bases from V and 4 from J, leaving 15 bases between them. The germline V gene encodes CDR1 DFQATT and CDR2 SNEGSKA (reference sequence). CDR3 in DNA: TGCAGTGCTAGAGAAGGGGGGCGTTTTGGCACTGAAGCTTTCTTT. Residues: CSAREGGRFGTEAFF.